This TCR beta chain derives from a study of pediatric ulcerative colitis. Study-level points and caveats: Blood-rectal clonal overlap within each person was significantly higher in ulcerative colitis patients than controls. Acute severe colitis showed lower rectal diversity from clonal expansions. Two rectal CDR3 clonotypes occurred in all ulcerative colitis patients.

The survey-level immunoSEQ assay was used. Here immunoSEQ multiplex PCR was the method, and the copy in TCRdb shows in-frame clones only, minus some. The table shows some 50,000 clones, with about 78% occurring only once. Details on this clone: Its cognate antigen is unknown.

During colonoscopy, one to two rectal pinch biopsies were collected. The CDR3 sequence is 15 residues long. Trimming removed 0 bases from V and 5 bases from J, with 13 bases in between. Germline loops: CDR1 PRHDT, CDR2 FYEKMQ (reference sequence). The sequence derives from a girl aged 5-17 years with moderate ulcerative colitis. The V gene is TRBV13, the J gene TRBJ1-1; D is unclear. Input material: gut tissue. CDR3 protein: CASSLGGPRGTEAFF. DNA for the CDR3: TGTGCCAGCAGCTTAGGAGGTCCGCGAGGGACTGAAGCTTTCTTT.